This entry concerns a single TCR beta chain. Method: immunoSEQ multiplex PCR; TCRdb's copy keeps in-frame clones and lacks some. Counted here are around 83,000 clones, roughly 93% occurring once; the ten biggest clones make up roughly 1.3%. The data are from a study of control samples from healthy donors and cancer patients. This CDR3 contains 15 residues. This chain uses TRBV21-1 with TRBJ2-7. TRBV21-1 is a pseudogene. The receptor was derived from a woman aged 40 to 55 with lung cancer. The material sequenced was PBMCs. The CDR3 here is CASSKGDRCSYEQYF. The CDR3 nucleotides read TGTGCCAGCAGCAAAGGGGACCGGTGCTCCTACGAGCAGTACTTC.